Presented here are 6 T cell receptor beta chains from one specimen sequenced in a study of pediatric ulcerative colitis. Assay: immunoSEQ multiplex PCR; the TCRdb copy retains only in-frame clones and omits some. In the table there are 57,000 or so clones, 75% to 90% of which are singletons. The sample was blood. Every receptor here comes from a boy aged 5-17 years who was a control in a study of pediatric ulcerative colitis.

This chain links TRBV7-3 with TRBJ1-2; TRBD1 is a possible D gene (6 bases). This CDR3 spans 15 amino acids. Germline V gene lookup returns CDR1 SGHTA and CDR2 FQGTGA. Trimming took 1 base from V and 2 from J, leaving 11 bases between them. CDR3 in DNA: TGTGCCAGCAGCTTAAAGCCAGGGGTGAACTATGGCTACACCTTC. Residues: CASSLKPGVNYGYTF.

This clone has a single count. The V and J genes are TRBV11-2 and TRBJ1-6; unclear D gene. The CDR3 covers 13 residues. The germline V gene encodes CDR1 SGHAT and CDR2 FQNNGV. The V and J ends lost 1 base and 7 bases respectively, with 5 bases between them. This CDR3 reads CASSLGVNSPLHF. The CDR3 DNA follows: TGTGCCAGCAGCTTAGGAGTGAATTCACCCCTCCACTTT.

The chain combines TRBV6-5 with TRBJ2-5; 9 bases are a match to TRBD1. The J call is in doubt because the DNA end fits TRBJ2-7 better. Looked up from germline, CDR1 is MNHEY and CDR2 is SVGAGI. The CDR3 length is 12 residues. For the CDR3, the DNA is TGTGCCAGCAGACAGGACAGGGGCGAGCAGTACTTC. It is translated as CASRQDRGEQYF.

This clone was recorded once. CDR3 sequence (DNA): TGTGCCAGTAGTTCCGGGAGGGCCTCGGCCGGGGAGCTGTTTTTT. Residues: CASSSGRASAGELFF. V and J are TRBV19 and TRBJ2-2, with 8 positions matching TRBD2. V was clipped by 5 bases and J by 6 bases; unmatched bases: 8. The length of the CDR3 is 15 residues. Looked up from germline, CDR1 is LNHDA and CDR2 is SQIVND (reference sequence).

The chain uses TRBV15 and TRBJ2-7, with D tentatively TRBD1 or TRBD2 (5 bases each). Deletions cut 5 bases from V and 4 bases from J, with 15 bases between. From germline, CDR1 is LNHNV and CDR2 YYDKDF (reference sequence). The length of the CDR3 is 14 residues. This chain's CDR3 is CATSVGANGYEQYF. The CDR3 DNA reads TGTGCCACCAGCGTCGGGGCGAATGGATACGAGCAGTACTTC.

This chain links TRBV21-1 with TRBJ1-2. TRBV21-1 is noted as a pseudogene. CDR3 size: 19 residues. CDR3 protein: CASSKEGIIGGRDNYGYTF. CDR3 nucleotide sequence: TGTGCCAGCAGCAAAGAAGGGATTATCGGGGGGAGAGATAACTATGGCTACACCTTC.